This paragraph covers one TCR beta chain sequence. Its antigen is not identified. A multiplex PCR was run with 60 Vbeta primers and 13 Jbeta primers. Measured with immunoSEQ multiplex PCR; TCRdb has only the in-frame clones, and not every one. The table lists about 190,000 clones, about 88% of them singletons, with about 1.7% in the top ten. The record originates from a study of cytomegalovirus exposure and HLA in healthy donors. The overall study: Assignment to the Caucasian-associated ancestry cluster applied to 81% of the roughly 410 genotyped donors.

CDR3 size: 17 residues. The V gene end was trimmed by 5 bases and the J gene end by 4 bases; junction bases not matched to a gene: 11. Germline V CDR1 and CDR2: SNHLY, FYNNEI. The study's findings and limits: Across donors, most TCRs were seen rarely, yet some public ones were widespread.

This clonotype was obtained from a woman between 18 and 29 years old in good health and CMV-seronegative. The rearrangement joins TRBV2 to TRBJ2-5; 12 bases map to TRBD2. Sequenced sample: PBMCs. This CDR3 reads CASSRRLAGALGETQYF. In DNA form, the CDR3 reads TGTGCCAGCAGTCGAAGACTAGCGGGGGCCCTGGGAGAGACCCAGTACTTC.